The rows below give T cell receptor beta chains drawn from one sample of a study of T cell responses to AZD1222 COVID-19 vaccine. Only in-frame clones appear in the TCRdb table, and some are missing; sequencing was by immunoSEQ multiplex PCR. This table holds 150,000 or so clones, 90% to 95% found once. Sequencing was performed on peripheral blood, taken on day 0 of AZD1222 vaccination. These receptors were obtained from an adult in good health. Both conserved end residues are part of each CDR3. The D gene is left open where the match is weak. The size entry is marked missing in some rows and otherwise reads once, few, many or a size class.

clone size	J gene	V gene	D gene	CDR3 DNA	CDR3 protein
-	TRBJ2-1	TRBV5-1	-	TGCGCCAGCAGCTTGGATCCCGCCTCCAATGAGCAGTTCTTC	CASSLDPASNEQFF
-	TRBJ1-3	TRBV28	TRBD1	TGTGCCAGCAGTTTAGGGACAGGGGGCCACTCTGGAAACACCATATATTTT	CASSLGTGGHSGNTIYF
-	TRBJ1-5	TRBV7-9	-	TGTGCCAGCAGCTTATATGGTGGGGTTAGCAATCAGCCCCAGCATTTT	CASSLYGGVSNQPQHF
-	TRBJ1-1	TRBV5-1	-	TGCGCCAGCAGCCACGGTATATCGGGAGCCGAAGCTTTCTTT	CASSHGISGAEAFF
-	TRBJ2-7	TRBV25-1	-	TGTGCCAGCAGGAAGGGGGGCGAGTCTCTCTCCTACGAGCAGTACTTC	CASRKGGESLSYEQYF
-	TRBJ2-1	TRBV18	TRBD2	TGTGCCAGCTCACCTCCCCTAGCGGGAGGGCTGAATGAGCAGTTCTTC	CASSPPLAGGLNEQFF
-	TRBJ1-2	TRBV5-1	TRBD1	TGCGCCAGCAGCTTACAGGGGTCGGATGGCTACACCTTC	CASSLQGSDGYTF
-	TRBJ2-1	TRBV18	TRBD1	TGTGCCAGCTCACCAAGGGACAGAGCCTACAATGAGCAGTTCTTC	CASSPRDRAYNEQFF
-	TRBJ1-1	TRBV14	-	TGTGCCAGCAGCCAAGGGCCCCCTGAAGCTTTCTTT	CASSQGPPEAFF
once	TRBJ1-2	TRBV7-2	-	TGTGCCAGCAGCCCACTGGCCACGGGAAGGTACACCTTC	CASSPLATGRYTF
once	TRBJ1-4	TRBV2	-	TGTGCCAGCAGTGAAGAGGGCGTGGGTAATGAAAAACTGTTTTTT	CASSEEGVGNEKLFF
-	TRBJ2-3	TRBV19	TRBD2	TGTGCCAGTACCTCTCGGGAGGCTGGCCTCACAGATACGCAGTATTTT	CASTSREAGLTDTQYF
once	TRBJ1-2	TRBV28	TRBD1	TGTGCCAGCAGTGACAGGGGTGGCTATGGCTACACCTTC	CASSDRGGYGYTF
-	TRBJ2-1	TRBV4-2	-	TGTGCCAGCAGTCCCCGGGATTCACTGTCGGGTTACAATGAGCAGTTCTTC	CASSPRDSLSGYNEQFF
-	TRBJ2-7	TRBV30	-	TGTGCCTGCCAGAGCTCCTACGAGCAGTACTTC	CACQSSYEQYF
-	TRBJ2-3	TRBV7-2	-	TGTGCCAGCAGCTTAGAGAAGAGCACAGATACGCAGTATTTT	CASSLEKSTDTQYF
-	TRBJ1-4	TRBV7-2	-	TGTGCCAGCAGCTTAGGGGGGGGCCGACTGTTTTTT	CASSLGGGRLFF
-	TRBJ2-5	TRBV7-9	-	TGTGCCAGCAGCTTAGACGAGACCCAGTACTTC	CASSLDETQYF
once	TRBJ2-7	TRBV6-5	TRBD2	TGTGCCAGCAGTTACTCGGGGGCGAGGACTAGCGAGTACTTC	CASSYSGARTSEYF
once	TRBJ1-5	TRBV24-1	-	TGTGCCACCAGTGACCATAATCAGCCCCAGCATTTT	CATSDHNQPQHF
-	TRBJ2-7	TRBV5-1	-	TGCGCCAGCAGCTTGCGATGGGGATCTTCCTACGAGCAGTACTTC	CASSLRWGSSYEQYF
once	TRBJ2-3	TRBV5-6	TRBD2	TGTGCCAGCAGCTTAAGAGCGGGAAGGGCCTACGATACGCAGTATTTT	CASSLRAGRAYDTQYF
-	TRBJ1-1	TRBV6-5	-	TGTGCCAGCAGGCAATTTCACGGGGAAGCTTTCTTT	CASRQFHGEAFF
-	TRBJ1-3	TRBV2	-	TGTGCCAGCGGCGGGGGGAACAGAAACACCATATATTTT	CASGGGNRNTIYF
-	TRBJ2-1	TRBV12-5	-	TGTGCTAGTGGAGGGGGGGCCGTCAATGAGCAGTTCTTC	CASGGGAVNEQFF
-	TRBJ2-7	TRBV5-1	TRBD1	TGCGCCAGCAGCTTACCAACAGGGGGAGACGAGCAGTACTTC	CASSLPTGGDEQYF
-	TRBJ1-1	TRBV11-3	TRBD1	TGTGCCAGCAGCTCCAGGGGGCTCACTGAAGCTTTCTTT	CASSSRGLTEAFF
-	TRBJ1-5	TRBV14	-	TGTGCCAGCAGCCGGGGAGGGAATCAGCCCCAGCATTTT	CASSRGGNQPQHF